This T cell receptor beta chain appears in the sequencing data of a study of CXCR3-negative and CXCR3-positive naive CD8 T cells. The libraries of TRB cDNA were prepared using 5' RACE with UMI labels. TCRdb re-called the 5' RACE reads, yielding one record per CDR3 amino acid sequence without DNA. Its table lists fewer than 80,000 distinct CDR3 sequences. The CDR3 consists of 17 residues. The germline V gene encodes CDR1 SGHVS and CDR2 FNYEAQ. The receptor's source is a human donor in good health. Some clones in this sample may be carry-over from other donors' samples. The sample consisted of naive CXCR3- CD8+ T cells from blood. The subset here: CD45RO-CCR7+CD27+CD95- naive CD8+ T cells lacking CXCR3 (TNR3-). This sequence joins TRBV7-6 and TRBJ1-1; TCRdb proposes TRBD1, but this gene call is untestable without DNA. CDR3 residues: CASSLNRGRVKNTEAFF.